The subject of this entry is one TCR beta chain. The sample originates from a study of cytomegalovirus exposure and HLA in healthy donors. Looking at the study overall: HLA-typed donors contributed 65 million to 85 million unique TCRs, which were held in an early data release.

CDR1 and CDR2 from the germline V gene are MRHNA and SNTAGT. The CDR3 spans 15 residues. V was pared by 5 bases and J by 1 base, with 7 bases of the junction left unmatched. The PCR made use of 60 Vbeta and 13 Jbeta primers. Profiling relied on immunoSEQ multiplex PCR, and the TCRdb table lists in-frame clones only, not all of them. The sample shows 150,000 to 180,000 clones, about 80% of them seen only once. The receptor was isolated from a woman in her 40s in good health and CMV-seronegative. The genes are TRBV6-4 and TRBJ1-1, with 7 bases identical to TRBD1. The specimen was PBMCs. The CDR3 protein is CASSPQTGRNTEAFF. In DNA, the CDR3 is TGTGCCAGCAGTCCCCAGACAGGGAGGAACACTGAAGCTTTCTTT.